Sequencing of this TCR beta chain was carried out in a study of blood T cells in healthy people across ages. Study at large: Per every two T cells, about one barcoded beta molecule was captured by template switching.

General study results and limits: Naive T cell percentage by flow cytometry tracked strongly with beta diversity.

This clonotype was observed a few times. What it recognizes is unknown. It was with a sample-barcoded 5' primer and a J-beta primer mix that a second PCR of about 6 to 12 cycles was run. TCRdb used MiXCR to reprocess the 5' RACE reads, holding one entry per CDR3 protein. The sample has around 800,000 distinct CDR3 sequences, 50% to 65% seen once. The V gene's germline CDR1 is LNHNV and CDR2 YYDKDF (reference sequence). CDR3 length: 12 residues. The V gene lost 4 bases and the J gene lost 7 bases, with 8 bases spanning the gap. Staff drew around 10 milliliters of peripheral blood from each donor. The source of this sequence is a man older than 75 in good health. J is TRBJ2-1 and V is TRBV15; possibly TRBD2 for D (7 bases). Input material: blood. CDR3 region: CATSKGGNEQFF. CDR3 in DNA: TGTGCCACCAGCAAGGGGGGGAATGAGCAGTTCTTC.